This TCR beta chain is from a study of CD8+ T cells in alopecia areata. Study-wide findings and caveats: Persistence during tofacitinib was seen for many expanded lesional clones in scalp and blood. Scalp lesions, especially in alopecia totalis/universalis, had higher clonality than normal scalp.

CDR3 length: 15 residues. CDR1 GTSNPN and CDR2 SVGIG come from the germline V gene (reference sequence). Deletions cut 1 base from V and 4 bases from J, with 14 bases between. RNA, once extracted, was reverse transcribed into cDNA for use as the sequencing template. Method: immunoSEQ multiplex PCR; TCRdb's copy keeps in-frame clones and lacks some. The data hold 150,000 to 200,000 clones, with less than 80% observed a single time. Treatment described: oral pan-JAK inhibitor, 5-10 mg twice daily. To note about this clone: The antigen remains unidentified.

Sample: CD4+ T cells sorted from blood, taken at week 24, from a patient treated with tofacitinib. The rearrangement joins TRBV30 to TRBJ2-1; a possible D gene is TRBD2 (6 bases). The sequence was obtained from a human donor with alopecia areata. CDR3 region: CAWSGIAARYNEQFF. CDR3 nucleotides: TGTGCCTGGAGTGGGATAGCGGCTAGATACAATGAGCAGTTCTTC.